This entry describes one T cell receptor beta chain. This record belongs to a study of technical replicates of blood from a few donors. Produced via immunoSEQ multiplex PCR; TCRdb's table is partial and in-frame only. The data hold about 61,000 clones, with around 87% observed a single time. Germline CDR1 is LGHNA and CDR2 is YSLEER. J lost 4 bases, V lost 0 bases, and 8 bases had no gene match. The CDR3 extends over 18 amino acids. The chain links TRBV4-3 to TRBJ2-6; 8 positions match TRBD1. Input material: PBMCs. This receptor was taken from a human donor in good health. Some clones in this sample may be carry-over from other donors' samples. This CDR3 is CASSQDRAGGTGANVLTF. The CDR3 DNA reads TGCGCCAGCAGCCAAGATCGGGCAGGGGGCACCGGGGCCAACGTCCTGACTTTC.